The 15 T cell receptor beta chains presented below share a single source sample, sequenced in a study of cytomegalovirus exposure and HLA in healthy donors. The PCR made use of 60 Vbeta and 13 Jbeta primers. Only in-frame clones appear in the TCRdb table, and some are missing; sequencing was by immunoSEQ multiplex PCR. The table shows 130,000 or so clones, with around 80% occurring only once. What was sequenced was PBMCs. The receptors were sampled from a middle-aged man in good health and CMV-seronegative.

CDR3 nucleotides: TGCGCCAGCAGCTTCCTTGGGCGGGGGGCTCCCACAGATACGCAGTATTTT. The encoded protein is CASSFLGRGAPTDTQYF. The chain uses TRBV5-1 and TRBJ2-3; 8 bases agree with TRBD2. The junction had 10 bases not matched to a gene; V was cut back by 2 bases and J by 2 bases. The germline V gene encodes CDR1 SGHRS and CDR2 YFSETQ. The CDR3 runs 17 residues. The full variable domain, in which reference TRBV5-1 and TRBJ2-3 provide the parts outside the CDR3, is KAGVTQTPRYLIKTRGQQVTLSCSPISGHRSVSWYQQTPGQGLQFLFEYFSETQRNKGNFPGRFSGRQFSNSRSEMNVSTLELGDSALYLCASSFLGRGAPTDTQYFGPGTRLTVL.

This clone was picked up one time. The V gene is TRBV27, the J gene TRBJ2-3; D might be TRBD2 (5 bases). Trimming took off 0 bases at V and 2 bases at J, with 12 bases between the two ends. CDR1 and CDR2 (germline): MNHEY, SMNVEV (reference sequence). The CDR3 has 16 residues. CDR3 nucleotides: TGTGCCAGCAGTTTATCGGGGTTAGCGTTCACAGATACGCAGTATTTT. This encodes CASSLSGLAFTDTQYF.

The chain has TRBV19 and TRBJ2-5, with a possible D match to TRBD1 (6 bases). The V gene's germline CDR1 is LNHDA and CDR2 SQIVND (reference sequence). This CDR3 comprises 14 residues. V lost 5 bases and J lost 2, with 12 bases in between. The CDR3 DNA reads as TGTGCCAGTAGTCCTCGGACAGATCAAGAGACCCAGTACTTC. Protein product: CASSPRTDQETQYF.

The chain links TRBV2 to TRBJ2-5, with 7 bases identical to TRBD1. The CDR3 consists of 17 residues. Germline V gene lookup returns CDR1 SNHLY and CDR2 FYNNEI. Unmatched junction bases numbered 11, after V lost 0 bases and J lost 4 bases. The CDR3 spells CASSEAPTGRYGETQYF. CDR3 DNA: TGTGCCAGCAGTGAAGCACCGACAGGGCGCTATGGAGAGACCCAGTACTTC.

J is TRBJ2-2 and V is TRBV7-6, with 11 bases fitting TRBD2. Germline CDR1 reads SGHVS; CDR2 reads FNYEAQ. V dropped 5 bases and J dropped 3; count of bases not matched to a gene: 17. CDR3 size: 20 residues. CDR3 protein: CASSTLFGSGGAVDTGELFF. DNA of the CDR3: TGTGCCAGCAGCACCCTTTTCGGTAGCGGGGGGGCCGTGGACACCGGGGAGCTGTTTTTT.

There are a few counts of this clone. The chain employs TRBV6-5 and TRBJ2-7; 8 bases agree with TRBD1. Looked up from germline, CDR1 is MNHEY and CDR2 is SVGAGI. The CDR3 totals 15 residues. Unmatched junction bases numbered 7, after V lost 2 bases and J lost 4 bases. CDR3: CASSYEAGGAYEQYF. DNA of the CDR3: TGTGCCAGCAGTTACGAGGCAGGGGGCGCGTACGAGCAGTACTTC.

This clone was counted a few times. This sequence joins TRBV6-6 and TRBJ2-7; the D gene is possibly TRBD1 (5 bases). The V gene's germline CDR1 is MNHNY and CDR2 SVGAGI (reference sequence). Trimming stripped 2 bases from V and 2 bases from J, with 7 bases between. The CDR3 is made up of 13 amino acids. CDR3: CASSYRGPYEQYF. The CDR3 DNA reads TGTGCCAGCAGTTACAGGGGTCCCTACGAGCAGTACTTC.

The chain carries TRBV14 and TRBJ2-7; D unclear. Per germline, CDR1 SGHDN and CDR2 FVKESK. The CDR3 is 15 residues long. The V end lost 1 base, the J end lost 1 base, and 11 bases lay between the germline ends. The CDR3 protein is CASSQVGEQSYEQYF. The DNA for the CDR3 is TGTGCCAGCAGCCAAGTTGGAGAGCAATCCTACGAGCAGTACTTC.

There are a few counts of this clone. The CDR3 loop is CASSRLAGADEQFF. The CDR3 DNA follows: TGCGCCAGCAGTCGGCTAGCGGGAGCAGATGAGCAGTTCTTC. The chain links TRBV5-1 to TRBJ2-1, with 10 bases aligning to TRBD2. Germline-derived CDR1 and CDR2 are SGHRS and YFSETQ. The CDR3 runs to 14 residues. Unmatched junction bases numbered 7, after V lost 5 bases and J lost 8 bases.

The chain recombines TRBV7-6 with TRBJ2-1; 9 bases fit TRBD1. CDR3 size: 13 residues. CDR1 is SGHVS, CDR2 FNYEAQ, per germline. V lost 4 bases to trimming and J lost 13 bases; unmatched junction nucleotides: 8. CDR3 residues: CASSSNPGQGQFF. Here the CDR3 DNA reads TGTGCCAGCAGCTCCAATCCGGGACAGGGACAGTTCTTC.

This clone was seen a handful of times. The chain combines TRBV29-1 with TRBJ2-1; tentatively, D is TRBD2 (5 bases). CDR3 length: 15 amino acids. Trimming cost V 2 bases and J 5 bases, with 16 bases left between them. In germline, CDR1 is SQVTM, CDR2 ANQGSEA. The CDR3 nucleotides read TGCAGCGTTGAAACCGAGGGATCCAAAAACAATGAGCAGTTCTTC. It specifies CSVETEGSKNNEQFF.

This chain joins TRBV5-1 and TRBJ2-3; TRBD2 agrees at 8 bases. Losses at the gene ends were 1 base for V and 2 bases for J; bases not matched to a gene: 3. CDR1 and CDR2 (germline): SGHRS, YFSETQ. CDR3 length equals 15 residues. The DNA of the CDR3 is TGCGCCAGCAGCTTGACTAGCGGCACCACAGATACGCAGTATTTT. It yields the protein CASSLTSGTTDTQYF.

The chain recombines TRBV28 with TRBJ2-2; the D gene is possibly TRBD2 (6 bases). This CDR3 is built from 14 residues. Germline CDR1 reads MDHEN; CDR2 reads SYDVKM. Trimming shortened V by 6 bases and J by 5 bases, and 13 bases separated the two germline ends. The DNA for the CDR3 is TGTGCCAGCAGGCTACCCGGAGGGACCGGGGAGCTGTTTTTT. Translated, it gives CASRLPGGTGELFF.

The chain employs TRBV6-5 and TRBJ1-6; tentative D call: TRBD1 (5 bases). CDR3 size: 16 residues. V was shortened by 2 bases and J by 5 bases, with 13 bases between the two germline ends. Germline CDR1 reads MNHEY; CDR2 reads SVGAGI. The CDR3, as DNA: TGTGCCAGCAGTTACGGTGGGCAGACAGATAATTCACCCCTCCACTTT. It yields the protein CASSYGGQTDNSPLHF.

The CDR3 loop reads CASSARTGEADTQYF. The CDR3 region has the DNA TGTGCCAGCAGCGCAAGGACAGGGGAAGCGGATACGCAGTATTTT. The chain joins TRBV9 to TRBJ2-3, with 9 bases that match TRBD1. Germline CDR1 is SGDLS and CDR2 is YYNGEE. CDR3 length: 15 amino acids. The V gene end was trimmed by 3 bases and the J gene end by 6 bases; junction bases not matched to a gene: 8.